The rows below give T cell receptor beta chains drawn from one sample of a study of T cell repertoires in cytomegalovirus infection. MiXCR was run by TCRdb on the reads, yielding one entry per CDR3 protein. The sample includes approximately 910,000 distinct CDR3 sequences, roughly 30% of them seen just once. Their cognate antigens are unknown. This specimen was cultured CD8+ T cells from PBMCs, taken from culture after CMV antigen stimulation. The receptors were sampled from a human donor in good health (CMV status not recorded). Some clones in this sample may be carry-over from other donors' samples. CDR3s include the opening cysteine and the closing phenylalanine or tryptophan. The order of the fields is D gene, clone size, J gene, V gene, CDR3 DNA, CDR3 protein. The D gene is left open where the match is weak. Part of the rows lack a size; the others show once, few, many or a class for expanded clones.

>NA|NA|TRBJ1-5|TRBV6-2/TRBV6-3
TGTGCCAGCAGTTACTCGAGGGAGAATCAGCCCCAGCATTTT
CASSYSRENQPQHF
>NA|many|TRBJ2-2|TRBV7-8
TGTGCCAGCAGCCCATCGGGGGGCCACGGGGAGCTGTTTTTT
CASSPSGGHGELFF
>NA|few|TRBJ2-5|TRBV10-3
TGTGCCATCAGTGAGGGTTCTATCCAAGAGACCCAGTACTTC
CAISEGSIQETQYF
>NA|few|TRBJ2-3|TRBV6-1
TGTGCCAGCGGGAGGCATAGTACAGATACGCAGTATTTT
CASGRHSTDTQYF
>NA|NA|TRBJ2-3|TRBV12-3/TRBV12-4
TGTGCCAGCAGTACCCGGGTGGCCACAGATACGCAGTATTTT
CASSTRVATDTQYF
>TRBD1|NA|TRBJ2-7|TRBV27
TGTGCCAGCAGTTCTGACCCCGGGACAGGGCCCTACGAGCAGTACTTC
CASSSDPGTGPYEQYF
>NA|few|TRBJ2-2|TRBV9
TGTGCCAGCAGCGTAGCAACGGCGAACACCGGGGAGCTGTTTTTT
CASSVATANTGELFF
>TRBD1|few|TRBJ2-4|TRBV11-2
TGTGCCAGCAGGCTTACAGGGGGGCCCGCCAAAAACATTCAGTACTTC
CASRLTGGPAKNIQYF
>NA|few|TRBJ2-1|TRBV19
TGTGCCAGTAGTATTACAGAGGGGAATGAGCAGTTCTTC
CASSITEGNEQFF
>TRBD1|NA|TRBJ2-7|TRBV10-3
TGTGCCATCAGCTCGGGACAGAATACCTACGAGCAGTACTTC
CAISSGQNTYEQYF
>NA|few|TRBJ1-5|TRBV2
TGTGCCAGCAGTGAAGGGGCCCATCAGCCCCAGCATTTT
CASSEGAHQPQHF
>NA|few|TRBJ1-3|TRBV4-2
TGTGCCAGCAGCCAAGGGTCAGCCTCTGGAAACACCATATATTTT
CASSQGSASGNTIYF
>NA|NA|TRBJ2-1|TRBV5-6
TGTGCCAGCAGCTTGGCCGGGACGGATAACCTCGAGCAGTTCTTC
CASSLAGTDNLEQFF
>TRBD2|many|TRBJ2-1|TRBV7-2
TGTGCCAGCACTAAAGCGGGGGGCTACAATGAGCAGTTCTTC
CASTKAGGYNEQFF
>NA|few|TRBJ1-6|TRBV5-5
TGTGCCAGCAGCCCACCCGGGGGACTTAATTCACCCCTCCACTTT
CASSPPGGLNSPLHF